Presented here are 10 T cell receptor beta chains from one specimen sequenced in a study of blood T cells in healthy people across ages. A second PCR, run for roughly 6 to 11 cycles, used a sample-barcoded 5' primer plus a J-beta primer mix. In TCRdb, the 5' RACE reads were re-called with MiXCR into one record per CDR3 protein. This sample carries over 450,000 distinct CDR3 sequences, under 30% of them seen once, and the ten largest clones take less than 9%. The sample was also reused in another study, on T cells of mothers and their children.

The sequencing sample was made of blood. Receptor source: a boy between 5 and 17 years old in good health.

The chain recombines TRBV3-1 with TRBJ1-5; 10 bases are a match to TRBD1. V dropped 1 base and J dropped 6; count of bases not matched to a gene: 3. The CDR3 length is 15 residues. Germline V CDR1 and CDR2: LGHDT, YNNKEL (reference sequence). The CDR3 DNA is TGTGCCAGCAGCCAAGGACAGGGGGCGGCTCAGCCCCAGCATTTT. Its translation: CASSQGQGAAQPQHF.

CDR3 sequence (DNA): TGTGCCAGTAGTACCTGGACAGGGGAAGAGACCCAGTACTTC. This encodes CASSTWTGEETQYF. The gene calls are TRBV19 and TRBJ2-5; 9 nucleotides agree with TRBD1. The CDR3 is 14 amino acids. In germline, CDR1 is LNHDA, CDR2 SQIVND (reference sequence). The ends lost 4 bases at V and 3 bases at J; junction bases unmatched: 3.

In this sample, this clonotype turned up many times. The gene calls are TRBV18 and TRBJ1-4; TRBD1 matches at 8 bases. V lost 1 base and J lost 7; bases outside the gene matches: 11. The CDR3 is made up of 17 amino acids. Germline values: CDR1 KGHSH, CDR2 LQKENI. The CDR3, as DNA: TGTGCCAGCTCACCACAAACCACAGGGGGAGGAGGTGAAAAACTGTTTTTT. Translating it yields CASSPQTTGGGGEKLFF.

The sample holds a few counts of this clonotype. This chain connects TRBV7-2 to TRBJ2-3; D is possibly TRBD2 (5 bases). CDR1 is SGHTA, CDR2 FQGNSA, per germline. This CDR3 region has 16 residues. V was shortened by 1 base and J by 2 bases, with 13 bases between the two germline ends. In DNA form, the CDR3 reads TGTACCAGCAGCTTAGATAGCGCCGATAACACAGATACGCAGTATTTT. Encoded protein: CTSSLDSADNTDTQYF.

This clonotype was counted between two and nine times. This chain connects TRBV9 to TRBJ2-5, with D possibly matching TRBD1 (6 bases). The DNA end lines up better with TRBJ2-7; the J call may be wrong. Looked up from germline, CDR1 is SGDLS and CDR2 is YYNGEE. This CDR3 has 14 residues. CDR3 residues: CASSVNTGNYEQYF. CDR3 bases: TGTGCCAGCAGCGTTAATACAGGGAACTACGAGCAGTACTTC.

The rearrangement links TRBV28 to TRBJ1-6, with TRBD1 matching 9 bases. The CDR3 is made up of 15 amino acids. Germline V gene sequence: CDR1 MDHEN, CDR2 SYDVKM. With 4 bases clipped from V and 6 bases from J, the junction kept 4 bases outside the gene matches. The CDR3 spells CASSSPGQGNSPLHF. CDR3 bases: TGTGCCAGCAGTTCGCCGGGACAGGGTAATTCACCCCTCCACTTT.

The chain is built from TRBV28 and TRBJ2-7; TRBD1 or TRBD2 may be the D gene (5 bases each). Germline lookup yields CDR1 MDHEN and CDR2 SYDVKM. Between the trimmed V and J ends, which lost 6 bases and 3 bases, there was a span of 12 bases. The CDR3 is 13 amino acids. The CDR3, as DNA: TGTGCCAGCAGCCCCGGGGACCTCTACGAGCAGTACTTC. Protein: CASSPGDLYEQYF.

The V call is TRBV20-1, the J call TRBJ2-1; 13 nucleotides align to TRBD2. The CDR3 length is 15 residues. Germline loops: CDR1 DFQATT, CDR2 SNEGSKA (reference sequence). The J segment lost 5 bases and the V segment lost 4 bases, leaving 5 bases of the junction unmatched. The CDR3 is CSATVTSGRHNEQFF. DNA for the CDR3: TGCAGTGCTACCGTGACTAGCGGGAGGCACAATGAGCAGTTCTTC.

This chain links TRBV11-1 with TRBJ1-2, with D unresolved. The CDR3 spans 14 residues. Germline V gene sequence: CDR1 SGHAT, CDR2 FQDESV (reference sequence). The V end lost 3 bases, the J end lost 5 bases, and 13 bases lay between the germline ends. The CDR3 sequence is CASSLQVAEYGYTF. CDR3 DNA sequence: TGTGCCAGCAGCTTGCAGGTGGCCGAATATGGCTACACCTTC.

V usage is TRBV20-1 and J usage is TRBJ2-5; D is unresolved. The ends were cut back, 3 bases at V and 2 bases at J, with 13 bases in the middle. The CDR3 contains 14 residues. Germline V gene lookup returns CDR1 DFQATT and CDR2 SNEGSKA (reference sequence). The CDR3 here is CSASQVVGQETQYF. The CDR3 region has the DNA TGCAGTGCTAGTCAAGTCGTTGGGCAAGAGACCCAGTACTTC.